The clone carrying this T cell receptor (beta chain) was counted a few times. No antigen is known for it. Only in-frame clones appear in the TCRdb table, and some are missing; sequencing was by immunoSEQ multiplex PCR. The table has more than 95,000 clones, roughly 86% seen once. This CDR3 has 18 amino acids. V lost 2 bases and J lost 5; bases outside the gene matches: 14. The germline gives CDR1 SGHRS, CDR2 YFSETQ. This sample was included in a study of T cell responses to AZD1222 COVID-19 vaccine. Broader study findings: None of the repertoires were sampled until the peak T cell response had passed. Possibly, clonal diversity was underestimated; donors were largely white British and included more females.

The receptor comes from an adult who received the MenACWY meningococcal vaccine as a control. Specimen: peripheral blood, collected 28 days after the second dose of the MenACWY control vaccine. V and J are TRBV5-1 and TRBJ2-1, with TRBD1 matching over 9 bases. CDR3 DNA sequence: TGCGCCAGCAGCTTTTCTACGGCCGGGACAGGGTTCGACAATGAGCAGTTCTTC. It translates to CASSFSTAGTGFDNEQFF.